This T cell receptor (beta chain) comes out of a study of graft-versus-host responses after intestinal transplantation. Study results and limitations: Investigators detected GvH clones in recipient marrow, with some emerging earlier in ileum or blood.

Germline lookup yields CDR1 WSHSY and CDR2 SAAADI. The V end lost 4 bases, the J end lost 4 bases, and 8 bases lay between the germline ends. The CDR3 length is 13 residues. Here immunoSEQ multiplex PCR was the method, and the copy in TCRdb shows in-frame clones only, minus some. The sample lists 85,000 to 100,000 clones; 85% to 95% were seen once. A word on this clone: Its antigen remains unidentified.

The sample here was unstimulated CD8+ T cells sorted from spleen or lymph node cells, taken before transplant. The genes are TRBV10-2 and TRBJ1-5; a possible D gene is TRBD1 (5 bases). The receptor was derived from a human donor who was the organ donor for an intestinal transplant. The CDR3 loop reads CASSGQLNQPQHF. The DNA of the CDR3 is TGCGCCAGCAGTGGACAGTTAAATCAGCCCCAGCATTTT.